This T cell receptor beta chain was identified in a study of blood T cell repertoires in COVID-19. Study context: Italy, Spain and the United States were the sources of the convalescent and acute COVID-19 samples. The cDNA or gDNA used as material had been derived from T cells, B-cell-depleted T cells, or PBMCs.

Authors' data handling: From reference gene primer amplification, estimates of nucleated cell counts were derived. Sequencing used immunoSEQ multiplex PCR; TCRdb keeps in-frame clones, though not all of them. The V and J calls and clone size come from that table; D and trimming were worked out from the DNA. In the table there are roughly 120,000 clones, around 80% of which are singletons. The CDR3 runs to 14 residues. The V and J ends lost 6 bases and 3 bases respectively, with 14 bases between them. Germline V gives CDR1 SGHTA, CDR2 FQGNSA. Sample: peripheral blood. The sequence was obtained from a woman aged 80 or over with acute or convalescent COVID-19. V is TRBV7-2 and J is TRBJ1-1; TRBD1 is a possible D gene (6 bases). The CDR3 spells CASSRGAGDTEAFF. The CDR3 nucleotides are TGTGCCAGCAGTCGGGGGGCAGGCGACACTGAAGCTTTCTTT.